These 29 T cell receptor beta chains were all obtained from the same sample, sequenced in a study of Tregs in tolerant kidney transplant recipients. Produced via immunoSEQ multiplex PCR; TCRdb's table is partial and in-frame only. The sample is made up of tens of thousands of clones, and the top ten hold 0.7% to 0.95% of it. Specimen: CD4+ T cells from blood, collected before the transplant. The receptors derive from a human donor who received a combined kidney and bone marrow transplant.

On this clone: The read terminates 3 residues ahead of where the CDR3 ends, so the germline J gene completes it. V usage is TRBV2 and J usage is TRBJ1-5; 7 bases align to TRBD1. The CDR3 length is 13 residues. V shed 7 bases, J shed 7 bases, and the junction held 7 bases outside the gene matches. In germline, CDR1 is SNHLY, CDR2 FYNNEI. CDR3 amino acids: CASTFTGEQPQHF. The CDR3 DNA, read in part, is TGTGCCAGCACTTTTACAGGGGAACAGCCC.

Points on this clone: The CDR3 goes on 3 residues after the read ends, and that part is filled in from the germline J gene. The genes are TRBV7-8 and TRBJ2-1; D is possibly TRBD2 (6 bases). This CDR3 has 16 residues. Germline lookup yields CDR1 SGHVS and CDR2 FQNEAQ. V was pared by 4 bases and J by 6 bases, with 19 bases between. CDR3 loop: CASSSQTSSGINEQFF. CDR3 DNA, as far as it was read: TGTGCCAGCAGCTCCCAGACTAGTTCGGGTATCAATGAG. Combining the CDR3 with reference TRBV7-8 and TRBJ2-1 gives the whole variable domain GAGVSQSPRYKVAKRGQDVALRCDPISGHVSLFWYQQALGQGPEFLTYFQNEAQLDKSGLPSDRFFAERPEGSVSTLKIQRTQQEDSAVYLCASSSQTSSGINEQFFGPGTRLTVL.

Worth noting for this clone: Sequencing ends 3 residues short of the CDR3 end; the germline J gene provides the rest. The gene calls are TRBV19 and TRBJ2-5; tentative D call: TRBD1 (5 bases). Germline CDR1 is LNHDA and CDR2 is SQIVND (reference sequence). Trimming cost V 3 bases and J 7 bases, with 15 bases left between them. The CDR3 totals 14 residues. Partial CDR3 DNA: TGTGCCAGTAGTATGACTCAACAGGTCGGGACC. Translation gives CASSMTQQVGT. The full CDR3 protein reads CASSMTQQVGTQYF.

As to this clone: The read falls 3 residues short of the CDR3 end, and the missing part is taken from the germline J gene. The chain is built from TRBV5-6 and TRBJ2-5; 8 positions agree with TRBD1. Germline CDR1 SGHDT, CDR2 YYEEEE. V lost 0 bases to trimming and J lost 4 bases; unmatched junction nucleotides: 5. CDR3 size: 15 residues. CDR3 sequence reads: CASSLGQGAGETQYF. The covered CDR3 bases are TGTGCCAGCAGCTTGGGTCAGGGGGCGGGAGAGACC.

A remark on this clone: From the germline J gene comes the end of the CDR3, since the read stops 3 residues before it. The J gene is TRBJ1-2, the V gene TRBV29-1; possibly TRBD1 for D (6 bases). V was shortened by 5 bases and J by 4 bases, with 17 bases between the two germline ends. The CDR3 loop spans 14 amino acids. The germline V gene encodes CDR1 SQVTM and CDR2 ANQGSEA. CDR3 in amino acids: CSVLGGRTTYGYTF. Incomplete CDR3 DNA: TGCAGCGTTCTAGGGGGACGGACGACCTATGGC. Based on the CDR3 plus reference TRBV29-1 and TRBJ1-2, the full variable domain is SAVISQKPSRDICQRGTSLTIQCQVDSQVTMMFWYRQQPGQSLTLIATANQGSEATYESGFVIDKFPISRPNLTFSTLTVSNMSPEDSSIYLCSVLGGRTTYGYTFGSGTRLTVV.

As to this clone: The DNA ends 3 residues before the CDR3 does, and the rest of the CDR3 is filled in from the germline J gene. V gene TRBV7-6 combines with J gene TRBJ1-3; the match to TRBD1 covers 8 bases. Germline CDR1 is SGHVS and CDR2 is FNYEAQ. V lost 1 base to trimming and J lost 0 bases; unmatched junction nucleotides: 2. This CDR3 region has 16 residues. The part of the CDR3 DNA that was read is TGTGCCAGCAGCTTAGGGACAGGGCTCTCTGGAAACACC. Translated: CASSLGTGLSGNT. The complete CDR3 reads CASSLGTGLSGNTIYF.

Of note for this clone: The read stops 3 residues short of the end of the CDR3; the missing end is completed from the germline J gene. This chain uses TRBV30 with TRBJ2-6; tentatively, D is TRBD2 (7 bases). Germline CDR1 and CDR2: GTSNPN and SVGIG (reference sequence). Trimming shortened V by 1 base and J by 4 bases, and 11 bases separated the two germline ends. This CDR3 is 15 amino acids long. The CDR3 region is CAWSGGGTGANVLTF. Incomplete CDR3 DNA: TGTGCCTGGAGTGGGGGGGGGACAGGGGCCAACGTC.

To note about this clone: The read stops 3 residues short of the end of the CDR3; the missing end is completed from the germline J gene. The chain links TRBV30 to TRBJ1-5; a possible D gene is TRBD1 (5 bases). The germline V gene encodes CDR1 GTSNPN and CDR2 SVGIG (reference sequence). The CDR3 length is 13 residues. V lost 0 bases to trimming and J lost 7 bases, with 10 bases between them. CDR3 bases read: TGTGCCTGGAGTGTCAGGGATTTGCAGCCC. It specifies CAWSVRDLQP. The whole CDR3 sequence is CAWSVRDLQPQHF.

Regarding this clone: Read sequence stops 3 residues before the CDR3 end, and the germline J gene provides the missing end. This rearrangement joins TRBV20-1 to TRBJ2-3; TRBD2 aligns across 9 bases. The CDR3 consists of 15 residues. CDR1 and CDR2 (germline): DFQATT, SNEGSKA (reference sequence). Losses at the gene ends were 0 bases for V and 6 bases for J; bases not matched to a gene: 7. CDR3 bases read: TGCAGTGCTAGAGAGAGGTCTAGCGGGGTCGATACG. Translated, it gives CSARERSSGVDT. The whole CDR3 reads CSARERSSGVDTQYF.

About this clone itself: The CDR3 goes on 3 residues after the read ends, and that part is filled in from the germline J gene. The chain links TRBV5-5 to TRBJ2-1; D is perhaps TRBD2 (6 bases). Germline assignment: CDR1 SGHKS and CDR2 YYEKEE (reference sequence). The CDR3 sequence is 15 residues long. V lost 1 base and J lost 7, with 15 bases in between. The CDR3 spells CASSLSAGSANEQFF. The sequenced CDR3 bases are TGTGCCAGCAGCTTGAGCGCGGGGTCGGCGAATGAG.

A note on this clone: The missing CDR3 end, 3 residues past where the read stops, is filled in from the germline J gene. The gene calls are TRBV7-3 and TRBJ2-3; the match to TRBD2 covers 8 bases. V lost 4 bases to trimming and J lost 7 bases; unmatched junction nucleotides: 7. Germline-derived CDR1 and CDR2 are SGHTA and FQGTGA. The CDR3 spans 14 residues. The CDR3 DNA, read in part, is TGTGCCAGCAGCTCCGGACTAGCAGAAAATACG. Its translation is CASSSGLAENT. The whole CDR3 sequence reads CASSSGLAENTQYF.

As concerns this clone: The observed sequence ends 3 residues before the CDR3 terminus, with the missing tail filled in from the germline J gene. The chain employs TRBV11-2 and TRBJ2-1; a weak D match, TRBD2 (6 bases). Looked up from germline, CDR1 is SGHAT and CDR2 is FQNNGV. The germline V and J ends were trimmed by 5 bases and 9 bases, with 11 bases remaining between them. CDR3 size: 12 residues. The CDR3 bases that were read are TGTGCCAGCAGCAGACTAGTGCGTGAG. Its protein is CASSRLVRE. The CDR3, in full, reads CASSRLVREQFF.

For this clone: With the read ending 3 residues before the CDR3 end, the germline J gene is used to fill in that end. V gene TRBV7-8 combines with J gene TRBJ2-1; TRBD2 matches 10 bases. This CDR3 region has 15 residues. Germline CDR1 SGHVS, CDR2 FQNEAQ. J lost 2 bases, V lost 4 bases, and 2 bases had no gene match. The DNA read from the CDR3 is TGTGCCAGCAGCTCTAGCGGGAGTGCCTACAATGAG. This sequence encodes CASSSSGSAYNE. The CDR3 as a whole reads CASSSSGSAYNEQFF.

With regard to this clone: The read comes to an end 3 residues before the CDR3 does, leaving the germline J gene to fill in the end. The rearrangement uses TRBV6-8 and TRBJ2-2, with 11 bases matching TRBD2. This CDR3 contains 15 residues. The germline gives CDR1 MNHGY, CDR2 SAAAGT. V trimming: 9 bases; J trimming: 2 bases; junction bases outside the gene matches: 5. CDR3: CARGTSGTNTGELFF. CDR3 DNA, as far as it was read: TGTGCCAGGGGGACTAGCGGAACTAACACCGGGGAG.

To note about this clone: The read is 3 residues too short to cover the CDR3 end, so that end is filled in from the germline J gene. The V gene is TRBV10-3, the J gene TRBJ1-1; D is ambiguous. This CDR3 has 13 residues. Germline CDR1 ENHRY, CDR2 SYGVKD. The CDR3 bases that were read are TGTGCCATCAGTCAACAGAGTCCTTTTTGG. This gives the protein CAISQQSPFW. The whole CDR3 sequence is CAISQQSPFWAFF.

Comment on this clone: The CDR3 end falls 3 residues outside the read, so it is completed with the germline J gene. The chain recombines TRBV19 with TRBJ2-3; no clear D gene. The V gene's germline CDR1 is LNHDA and CDR2 SQIVND (reference sequence). V was shortened by 6 bases and J by 4 bases, with 11 bases between the two germline ends. The CDR3 is made up of 13 amino acids. CDR3 DNA (partial): TGTGCCAGTAGGTCTAGGTCGGCAGATACG. Encoded protein: CASRSRSADT. The whole CDR3 sequence reads CASRSRSADTQYF. Drawing the rest from reference TRBV19 and TRBJ2-3, the complete variable domain is DGGITQSPKYLFRKEGQNVTLSCEQNLNHDAMYWYRQDPGQGLRLIYYSQIVNDFQKGDIAEGYSVSREKKESFPLTVTSAQKNPTAFYLCASRSRSADTQYFGPGTRLTVL.

Concerning this clone: Read sequence stops 3 residues before the CDR3 end, and the germline J gene provides the missing end. The chain employs TRBV2 and TRBJ2-7; the match to TRBD1 covers 9 bases. This CDR3 region has 14 residues. The junction had 8 bases not matched to a gene; V was cut back by 6 bases and J by 5 bases. Germline CDR1 is SNHLY and CDR2 is FYNNEI. The part of the CDR3 DNA that was read is TGTGCCAGCAGCGACAGGGGGATTTACGACGAG. Amino acid sequence: CASSDRGIYDE. The entire CDR3 is CASSDRGIYDEQYF.

Comments on this clone: The CDR3 end is not reached by the read, which stops 3 residues before it; the germline J gene fills it in. V is TRBV20-1 and J is TRBJ2-4; TRBD2 agrees at 9 bases. Germline trimming cut 0 bases from V and 4 bases from J; bases unmatched to any gene: 4. This CDR3 region has 15 residues. From germline, CDR1 is DFQATT and CDR2 SNEGSKA (reference sequence). CDR3 residues: CSARDELAGKNIQYF. Partial CDR3 DNA: TGCAGTGCTAGAGATGAACTAGCGGGTAAAAACATT.

The CDR3 region is CASRDRDRGYYGYTF. CDR3 DNA, as far as it was read: TGTGCCAGCAGAGATCGGGACAGGGGCTACTATGGC. The chain carries TRBV5-6 and TRBJ1-2; 10 bases are a match to TRBD1. The observed sequence ends 3 residues before the CDR3 terminus, with the missing tail filled in from the germline J gene. V dropped 5 bases and J dropped 3; count of bases not matched to a gene: 7. Germline V gene data show CDR1 as SGHDT and CDR2 as YYEEEE. CDR3 length equals 15 residues.

About this clone: The read ends 3 residues shy of where the CDR3 ends; the end is completed using the germline J gene. V gene TRBV5-1 combines with J gene TRBJ2-5; D possibly corresponds to TRBD1 (7 bases). CDR3 size: 13 residues. Germline CDR1 and CDR2: SGHRS and YFSETQ. Trimming left V 4 bases short and J 5 bases short, with 12 bases between. The sequenced CDR3 bases are TGCGCCAGCAGCACAGGGGAGGTGGAGACC. Translated, it gives CASSTGEVET. The full CDR3 protein is CASSTGEVETQYF.

In the case of this clone: The read ends 3 residues early relative to the CDR3; the germline J gene fills the gap. The chain combines TRBV5-1 with TRBJ2-1; 8 nucleotides agree with TRBD1. Germline-derived CDR1 and CDR2 are SGHRS and YFSETQ. V was pared by 3 bases and J by 0 bases, with 5 bases of the junction left unmatched. The length of the CDR3 is 16 residues. CDR3 DNA (partial): TGCGCCAGCAGCTACCGGACAGGGAGCTCCTACAATGAG. Residues: CASSYRTGSSYNE. The CDR3 as a whole reads CASSYRTGSSYNEQFF.

Comment on this clone: The read halts 3 residues ahead of the CDR3 end, with the missing end drawn from the germline J gene. The rearrangement uses TRBV7-2 and TRBJ2-7; a possible D gene is TRBD2 (6 bases). In germline, CDR1 is SGHTA, CDR2 FQGNSA. The length of the CDR3 is 15 residues. The V and J ends lost 0 bases and 2 bases respectively, with 11 bases between them. CDR3 bases read: TGTGCCAGCAGCTTAGCATTGGAGGGCACCTACGAG. Protein product: CASSLALEGTYE. The whole CDR3 sequence is CASSLALEGTYEQYF. Full variable domain (outside the CDR3, taken from reference TRBV7-2 and TRBJ2-7): GAGVSQSPSNKVTEKGKDVELRCDPISGHTALYWYRQSLGQGLEFLIYFQGNSAPDKSGLPSDRFSAERTGGSVSTLTIQRTQQEDSAVYLCASSLALEGTYEQYFGPGTRLTVT.

About this clone: The missing CDR3 end, 3 residues past where the read stops, is filled in from the germline J gene. The chain joins TRBV6-1 to TRBJ1-5; the D gene is possibly TRBD1 (6 bases). Per germline, CDR1 MNHNS and CDR2 SASEGT. V lost 3 bases, J lost 3 bases, and 15 bases lay in between. This CDR3 contains 16 residues. The CDR3 protein is CASSEIRGQINQPQHF. The CDR3 DNA, read in part, is TGTGCCAGCAGTGAGATACGAGGACAGATCAATCAGCCC.

Of note for this clone: The missing CDR3 end, 3 residues past where the read stops, is filled in from the germline J gene. This chain links TRBV30 with TRBJ2-3; possible D gene TRBD1, 6 bases. V dropped 8 bases and J dropped 0 bases, with 15 bases sitting between them. Looked up from germline, CDR1 is GTSNPN and CDR2 is SVGIG (reference sequence). The CDR3 sequence is 14 residues long. The sequenced part of the CDR3 DNA is TGTGCCATTCGTCGACAGGCGAGCACAGATACG. The encoded protein is CAIRRQASTDT. The whole CDR3 is CAIRRQASTDTQYF.

Concerning this clone: The CDR3 end falls 3 residues outside the read, so it is completed with the germline J gene. The chain recombines TRBV18 with TRBJ2-5; 11 nucleotides align to TRBD1. V trimming: 2 bases; J trimming: 7 bases; junction bases outside the gene matches: 6. CDR3 length: 15 residues. Germline CDR1 reads KGHSH; CDR2 reads LQKENI. CDR3 residues: CASSPKGQGVGTQYF. The DNA read from the CDR3 is TGTGCCAGCTCACCAAAGGGACAGGGGGTAGGGACC.

To note about this clone: The read terminates 3 residues before the CDR3 end, so the remaining end is supplied by the germline J gene. The gene calls are TRBV7-6 and TRBJ2-2; the D gene is possibly TRBD1 (5 bases). This CDR3 has 15 residues. V lost 1 base to trimming and J lost 5 bases, with 11 bases between them. The germline V gene has CDR1 SGHVS and CDR2 FNYEAQ. CDR3 bases read: TGTGCCAGCAGCTTAGGTCCAGGGTGGACCGGGGAG. Amino acids: CASSLGPGWTGE. The CDR3, in full, reads CASSLGPGWTGELFF.

Turning to this clone: The CDR3 goes on 3 residues after the read ends, and that part is filled in from the germline J gene. The V gene is TRBV7-6, the J gene TRBJ1-3; D unclear. CDR3 length: 18 amino acids. Per germline, CDR1 SGHVS and CDR2 FNYEAQ. The V and J ends lost 1 base and 0 bases respectively, with 16 bases between them. CDR3 DNA, as far as it was read: TGTGCCAGCAGCTTAGGTCTTCGGGGAAGAAGCTCTGGAAACACC. Translating it yields CASSLGLRGRSSGNT. The CDR3 in full is CASSLGLRGRSSGNTIYF.

Notes on this clone: The CDR3 end lies 3 residues beyond the end of the read and is filled in from the germline J gene. V usage is TRBV5-5 and J usage is TRBJ1-5; D not certain. Trimming removed 2 bases at V and 2 bases at J, with 8 bases between. The CDR3 covers 14 residues. The germline V gene has CDR1 SGHKS and CDR2 YYEKEE (reference sequence). The CDR3 is CASSFGLRNQPQHF. CDR3 bases read: TGTGCCAGCAGCTTCGGTCTGCGCAATCAGCCC.

As to this clone: The read terminates 3 residues before the CDR3 end, so the remaining end is supplied by the germline J gene. J is TRBJ2-7 and V is TRBV5-1, with 16 bases aligning to TRBD2. The trim removed 4 bases at V and 0 bases at J, leaving 4 bases unmatched. The CDR3 consists of 17 residues. Germline CDR1 and CDR2: SGHRS and YFSETQ. The chain's CDR3 is CASSPGTSGRASYEQYF. The sequenced CDR3 bases are TGCGCCAGCAGCCCGGGGACTAGCGGGAGGGCCTCCTACGAG. Drawing the rest from reference TRBV5-1 and TRBJ2-7, the complete variable domain is KAGVTQTPRYLIKTRGQQVTLSCSPISGHRSVSWYQQTPGQGLQFLFEYFSETQRNKGNFPGRFSGRQFSNSRSEMNVSTLELGDSALYLCASSPGTSGRASYEQYFGPGTRLTVT.